This T cell receptor (beta chain) appears in the sequencing data of a study of T-cell memory formation after mild COVID-19. General observations from the study: Several responding clones turned up in pre-infection memory, indicating that cross-reactive memory may have taken part.

As regards this clonotype: What it binds is not known.

The CDR3 has 13 amino acids. CDR1 is KGHSH, CDR2 LQKENI, per germline. V was clipped by 1 base and J by 6 bases, with 9 bases between them. 5'RACE with constant-segment primers built TCRalpha and TCRbeta cDNA libraries with UMIs. Each CDR3 protein gets one entry after TCRdb re-called the 5' RACE reads with MiXCR. The sample holds a few hundred thousand distinct CDR3 sequences; around 20% are singletons and the top ten take about 12%. The chain links TRBV18 to TRBJ1-2; no clear D gene. The sequencing sample was made of PBMCs or a T cell subset sorted from them (not recorded which). The receptor was derived from an adult woman who had mild COVID-19 (a few samples of this study predate the infection). Cell type and time point are not known. The CDR3 spells CASSPREFNGYTF. The CDR3 DNA reads as TGTGCCAGCTCACCACGGGAATTTAATGGCTACACCTTC.